These 28 T cell receptor beta chains originate from one sample sequenced in a study of T cell responses to AZD1222 COVID-19 vaccine. Clones were sequenced by immunoSEQ multiplex PCR, and TCRdb holds only the in-frame ones, with some missing. The sample has 95,000 to 150,000 clones, approximately 92% seen once. The source material was peripheral blood, sampled 28 days after the second AZD1222 dose. These receptors came from an adult who received the AZD1222 COVID-19 vaccine.

The J gene is TRBJ1-2, the V gene TRBV5-1; possibly TRBD1 for D (5 bases). The CDR3 consists of 18 residues. With 3 bases removed from V and 3 bases from J, the gap between germline ends came to 24 bases. The V gene's germline CDR1 is SGHRS and CDR2 YFSETQ. Here the CDR3 reads CASSWLEGQVNDYYGYTF. The DNA of the CDR3 is TGCGCCAGCAGCTGGCTGGAGGGGCAGGTGAATGATTACTATGGCTACACCTTC. Variable domain in full (rest from reference TRBV5-1 and TRBJ1-2): KAGVTQTPRYLIKTRGQQVTLSCSPISGHRSVSWYQQTPGQGLQFLFEYFSETQRNKGNFPGRFSGRQFSNSRSEMNVSTLELGDSALYLCASSWLEGQVNDYYGYTFGSGTRLTVV.

This clone was seen only once. The chain is built from TRBV27 and TRBJ1-1, with a weak D call TRBD1 (5 bases). Germline CDR1 and CDR2: MNHEY and SMNVEV (reference sequence). The CDR3 length is 14 residues. The germline V and J ends were trimmed by 6 bases and 3 bases, with 14 bases remaining between them. Here the CDR3 reads CASSRWGVDTEAFF. CDR3 nucleotide sequence: TGTGCCAGCAGCAGGTGGGGGGTCGACACTGAAGCTTTCTTT.

The chain recombines TRBV3-1 (or the pseudogene TRBV3-2) with TRBJ2-2; 7 nucleotides match TRBD2. This CDR3 contains 16 residues. Germline lookup yields CDR1 LGHDT and CDR2 YNNKEL (reference sequence). Trimming took 2 bases from V and 10 from J; bases not matched to a gene: 13. The CDR3 bases are TGTGCCAGCAGCCAACCCGGGGGGTCGTATATGCAGGAGCTGTTTTTT. Its translation: CASSQPGGSYMQELFF.

The chain is built from TRBV6-5 and TRBJ1-6; tentative D call: TRBD1 (6 bases). Per germline, CDR1 MNHEY and CDR2 SVGAGI. CDR3 length: 15 residues. Trimming cost V 0 bases and J 7 bases, with 10 bases left between them. CDR3 in DNA: TGTGCCAGCAGTTACTCCGGACAGACAAATTCACCCCTCCACTTT. It specifies CASSYSGQTNSPLHF.

The gene calls are TRBV6-5 and TRBJ1-1; D gene ambiguous. Germline values: CDR1 MNHEY, CDR2 SVGAGI. The CDR3 is 13 residues long. V shed 6 bases and J shed 0 bases, with 8 bases lying between them. This CDR3 is CASRIKVNTEAFF. The CDR3 DNA is TGTGCCAGCAGAATAAAAGTGAACACTGAAGCTTTCTTT.

The chain couples TRBV5-1 to TRBJ1-1; D is unclear. Trimming left V 4 bases short and J 0 bases short, with 10 bases between. Germline-derived CDR1 and CDR2 are SGHRS and YFSETQ. The CDR3 covers 14 residues. The CDR3 region is CASSGDRMNTEAFF. The DNA for the CDR3 is TGCGCCAGCAGCGGCGACCGTATGAACACTGAAGCTTTCTTT. The full variable domain, completed using reference TRBV5-1 and TRBJ1-1, is KAGVTQTPRYLIKTRGQQVTLSCSPISGHRSVSWYQQTPGQGLQFLFEYFSETQRNKGNFPGRFSGRQFSNSRSEMNVSTLELGDSALYLCASSGDRMNTEAFFGQGTRLTVV.

This clone was found once. CDR3 sequence: CASSLPDSSYGYTF. CDR3 nucleotides: TGTGCCAGCAGCTTGCCCGACAGCAGCTATGGCTACACCTTC. This chain joins TRBV5-4 and TRBJ1-2; a possible D gene is TRBD1 (5 bases). The CDR3 length is 14 residues. The germline V gene encodes CDR1 SGHNT and CDR2 YYREEE (reference sequence). Trimming took off 1 base at V and 4 bases at J, with 11 bases between the two ends.

The J gene is TRBJ2-3, the V gene TRBV5-1, with 10 bases matching TRBD1. The V and J ends lost 4 bases and 5 bases, in that order; junction bases with no gene match: 10. Germline CDR1 reads SGHRS; CDR2 reads YFSETQ. There are 16 residues in the CDR3. The CDR3 DNA reads TGCGCCAGCAGCCAAACCGGGACAGGGGTTGGAGATACGCAGTATTTT. Protein: CASSQTGTGVGDTQYF. Looking up the rest from reference TRBV5-1 and TRBJ2-3 gives the full variable domain: KAGVTQTPRYLIKTRGQQVTLSCSPISGHRSVSWYQQTPGQGLQFLFEYFSETQRNKGNFPGRFSGRQFSNSRSEMNVSTLELGDSALYLCASSQTGTGVGDTQYFGPGTRLTVL.

The genes are TRBV2 and TRBJ2-7; D perhaps matches TRBD2 (5 bases). This CDR3 has 13 residues. Germline CDR1 SNHLY, CDR2 FYNNEI. V lost 3 bases and J 2 bases, leaving 8 bases between the germline ends. The CDR3 nucleotides are TGTGCCAGCAGTGATGGACTCGCCTACGAGCAGTACTTC. Protein: CASSDGLAYEQYF.

The rearrangement joins TRBV11-1 to TRBJ2-1; a weak D match, TRBD2 (6 bases). The CDR3 loop spans 14 amino acids. From germline, CDR1 is SGHAT and CDR2 FQDESV (reference sequence). V lost 1 base, J lost 10 bases, and 14 bases lay in between. CDR3 in DNA: TGTGCCAGCAGCTTAGATAGTGGAGGGAGGGAGCAGTTCTTC. It translates to CASSLDSGGREQFF.

The chain links TRBV15 to TRBJ1-4; no definite D call. CDR3 size: 16 residues. Trimming stripped 3 bases from V and 0 bases from J, with 11 bases between. CDR1 is LNHNV, CDR2 YYDKDF, per germline (reference sequence). This CDR3 is CATSRERRATNEKLFF. The CDR3 DNA follows: TGTGCCACCAGCAGGGAGCGCCGGGCAACTAATGAAAAACTGTTTTTT.

The chain has TRBV28 and TRBJ1-5, with a tentative D call TRBD1 (5 bases). CDR1 and CDR2 from the germline V gene are MDHEN and SYDVKM. This CDR3 is 14 amino acids long. V was pared by 2 bases and J by 7 bases, with 12 bases between. CDR3 coding DNA: TGTGCCAGCAGTTTAGGGGGGGACTTCCAGCCCCAGCATTTT. Protein: CASSLGGDFQPQHF.

This chain uses TRBV27 with TRBJ1-4; D ambiguous. V was clipped by 3 bases and J by 4 bases, with 9 bases between them. The V gene's germline CDR1 is MNHEY and CDR2 SMNVEV (reference sequence). The CDR3 totals 14 residues. The CDR3 region is CASSLIWGNEKLFF. CDR3 bases: TGTGCCAGCAGTTTGATATGGGGTAATGAAAAACTGTTTTTT.

This rearrangement joins TRBV18 to TRBJ2-7; the D gene is possibly TRBD1 (6 bases). Germline CDR1 and CDR2: KGHSH and LQKENI. This CDR3 comprises 12 residues. Trimming left V 5 bases short and J 5 bases short, with 10 bases between. CDR3 coding DNA: TGTGCCAGCTCAGAGACAGGTAACGAGCAGTACTTC. Translated: CASSETGNEQYF.

This chain links TRBV9 with TRBJ2-1; D is ambiguous. The germline gives CDR1 SGDLS, CDR2 YYNGEE. This CDR3 is 13 amino acids long. V was pared by 4 bases and J by 0 bases, with 5 bases between. CDR3 nucleotides: TGTGCCAGCAGCTCCTTCTCCTACAATGAGCAGTTCTTC. Protein product: CASSSFSYNEQFF. The variable domain in full, completed from reference TRBV9 and TRBJ2-1, reads DSGVTQTPKHLITATGQRVTLRCSPRSGDLSVYWYQQSLDQGLQFLIQYYNGEERAKGNILERFSAQQFPDLHSELNLSSLELGDSALYFCASSSFSYNEQFFGPGTRLTVL.

V usage is TRBV5-1 and J usage is TRBJ2-3; perhaps TRBD1 as D (5 bases). V lost 0 bases and J 2 bases, leaving 13 bases between the germline ends. This CDR3 is 16 amino acids long. Germline loops: CDR1 SGHRS, CDR2 YFSETQ. CDR3 sequence: CASSLVPQDHTDTQYF. CDR3 in DNA: TGCGCCAGCAGCTTGGTTCCACAGGACCACACAGATACGCAGTATTTT.

The chain couples TRBV5-1 to TRBJ1-5; D remains ambiguous. The CDR3 is 15 amino acids. Trimming took 1 base from V and 0 from J, leaving 8 bases between them. Germline lookup yields CDR1 SGHRS and CDR2 YFSETQ. The CDR3 DNA is TGCGCCAGCAGCTTGACCGGTAGTAGCAATCAGCCCCAGCATTTT. The encoded protein is CASSLTGSSNQPQHF.

This chain uses TRBV4-2 with TRBJ1-4; D is unresolved. This CDR3 is 15 amino acids long. Per germline, CDR1 LGHNA and CDR2 YNFKEQ. Trimming took off 0 bases at V and 8 bases at J, with 13 bases between the two ends. CDR3 coding DNA: TGTGCCAGCAGCCAAGAACCGGGGTGGGAAGAAAAACTGTTTTTT. This codes for CASSQEPGWEEKLFF.

This clone was seen once. The chain has TRBV28 and TRBJ2-7, with 7 nucleotides matching TRBD2. After removal of 7 bases from V and 2 bases from J, the junction contained 11 bases not matched to a gene. The CDR3 extends over 15 amino acids. The germline gives CDR1 MDHEN, CDR2 SYDVKM. Here the CDR3 DNA reads TGTGCCAGCAACACCGCAGCGGGGCTAACCTACGAGCAGTACTTC. Its protein product is CASNTAAGLTYEQYF.

The table lists this clone with a count of one. The chain links TRBV28 to TRBJ1-1; D unclear. Germline lookup yields CDR1 MDHEN and CDR2 SYDVKM. Trimming shortened V by 4 bases and J by 0 bases, and 12 bases separated the two germline ends. The CDR3 runs to 15 residues. Written as DNA, the CDR3 is TGTGCCAGCAGTTCCTCGACGGTGATGAACACTGAAGCTTTCTTT. As protein: CASSSSTVMNTEAFF.

CDR3: CASSQQGSGGYTF. The DNA for the CDR3 is TGCGCCAGCAGCCAGCAGGGGTCGGGTGGCTACACCTTC. This sequence joins TRBV5-1 and TRBJ1-2; tentatively, D is TRBD1 (6 bases). The V gene lost 4 bases and the J gene lost 7 bases, with 14 bases spanning the gap. This CDR3 is 13 amino acids long. The germline V gene has CDR1 SGHRS and CDR2 YFSETQ.

The V call is TRBV7-8, the J call TRBJ1-1; D ambiguous. The V and J ends lost 1 base and 12 bases respectively, with 9 bases between them. The CDR3 has 11 residues. Germline lookup yields CDR1 SGHVS and CDR2 FQNEAQ. CDR3 amino acids: CASSLGVASFF. The CDR3 region has the DNA TGTGCCAGCAGCTTAGGGGTGGCTTCTTTCTTT. The whole variable domain, remainder taken from reference TRBV7-8 and TRBJ1-1, is GAGVSQSPRYKVAKRGQDVALRCDPISGHVSLFWYQQALGQGPEFLTYFQNEAQLDKSGLPSDRFFAERPEGSVSTLKIQRTQQEDSAVYLCASSLGVASFFGQGTRLTVV.

This clone was seen just once. The chain has TRBV29-1 and TRBJ2-5; possible D gene TRBD1, 5 bases. V lost 7 bases and J 5 bases, leaving 17 bases between the germline ends. CDR1 is SQVTM and CDR2 is ANQGSEA in the germline V gene. The CDR3 spans 13 residues. This chain's CDR3 is CSGLRQPGETQYF. As DNA, the CDR3 is TGCAGCGGCCTAAGACAGCCCGGGGAGACCCAGTACTTC. The variable domain in full, completed from reference TRBV29-1 and TRBJ2-5, reads SAVISQKPSRDICQRGTSLTIQCQVDSQVTMMFWYRQQPGQSLTLIATANQGSEATYESGFVIDKFPISRPNLTFSTLTVSNMSPEDSSIYLCSGLRQPGETQYFGPGTRLLVL.

The chain recombines TRBV6-5 with TRBJ2-3, with no clear D. CDR1 and CDR2 (germline): MNHEY, SVGAGI. V lost 4 bases to trimming and J lost 2 bases, with 7 bases between them. CDR3 length: 13 amino acids. In DNA, the CDR3 is TGTGCCAGCAGTTCCCAGCTCACAGATACGCAGTATTTT. Protein product: CASSSQLTDTQYF.

The genes are TRBV19 and TRBJ1-5, with D possibly TRBD1 on 5 matching bases. The CDR3 is 14 amino acids. V was cut by 3 bases and J by 4 bases, with 10 bases left in between. Germline V gives CDR1 LNHDA, CDR2 SQIVND (reference sequence). CDR3 nucleotides: TGTGCCAGTAGTATCAGGGAAGGGAATCAGCCCCAGCATTTT. This encodes CASSIREGNQPQHF.

This clone was seen only once. The V call is TRBV6-5, the J call TRBJ1-5; 8 bases agree with TRBD1. V lost 6 bases, J lost 6 bases, and 4 bases stayed unmatched. From germline, CDR1 is MNHEY and CDR2 SVGAGI. This CDR3 has 13 residues. CDR3 nucleotides: TGTGCCAGCAGACTGGACAGGGTTCAGCCCCAGCATTTT. Protein: CASRLDRVQPQHF.

The V and J genes are TRBV25-1 and TRBJ1-1; weak D call: TRBD1 (5 bases). The germline V gene encodes CDR1 MGHDK and CDR2 SYGVNS. Trimming took off 7 bases at V and 6 bases at J, with 18 bases between the two ends. This CDR3 contains 14 residues. CDR3 DNA: TGTGCCAGCATAAAAAGGGGTAGTAATTCTGAAGCTTTCTTT. It translates to CASIKRGSNSEAFF.

The rearrangement uses TRBV20-1 and TRBJ2-3; no reliable D call. There are 11 residues in the CDR3. V lost 2 bases to trimming and J lost 2 bases, with 2 bases between them. Per the germline V gene, CDR1 is DFQATT and CDR2 is SNEGSKA (reference sequence). CDR3 protein: CSARITDTQYF. The CDR3 DNA follows: TGCAGTGCTAGAATCACAGATACGCAGTATTTT.